Following are 10 T cell receptor beta chains from one sample sequenced in a study of T cells in women clearing cervical HPV infection. This table comes from immunoSEQ multiplex PCR, and its TCRdb copy is limited to in-frame clones, with some not included. This sample's table has around 30,000 clones. Sequencing was done on a sample of blood buffy coat. The receptors shown here come from a woman aged 18 to 75 with a cervical HPV16 infection that either progressed to CIN3+ or cleared (not recorded which).

A remark on this clone: The read ends 3 residues shy of where the CDR3 ends; the end is completed using the germline J gene. V is TRBV18 and J is TRBJ2-3; the match to TRBD1 covers 8 bases. The CDR3 is made up of 17 amino acids. The germline gives CDR1 KGHSH, CDR2 LQKENI. The CDR3 DNA, read in part, is TGTGCCAGCTCACCACCTTCCCCAGGGGGCTTCCAAGAGACG. Protein product: CASSPPSPGGFQET. From start to end, the CDR3 is CASSPPSPGGFQETQYF.

To note about this clone: Read coverage stops 3 residues before the CDR3 terminus; the germline J gene supplies the remainder. The chain recombines TRBV30 with TRBJ2-1; D remains ambiguous. CDR3 length equals 12 residues. CDR1 is GTSNPN and CDR2 is SVGIG in the germline V gene (reference sequence). Trimming took off 0 bases at V and 6 bases at J, with 6 bases between the two ends. CDR3 amino acids: CAWSVVSNEQFF. The sequenced part of the CDR3 DNA is TGTGCCTGGAGTGTAGTTAGCAATGAG.

A note on this clone: The read is 3 residues too short to cover the CDR3 end, so that end is filled in from the germline J gene. The rearrangement joins TRBV6-1 to TRBJ1-1, with 8 nucleotides matching TRBD1. Germline loops: CDR1 MNHNS, CDR2 SASEGT. J lost 4 bases, V lost 2 bases, and 9 bases had no gene match. CDR3 length equals 16 residues. The CDR3 DNA, read in part, is TGTGCCAGCAGTGAAATCGGCGGGACAGGACTCACTGAA. It yields the protein CASSEIGGTGLTE. The CDR3 in full is CASSEIGGTGLTEAFF.

Remarks on this clone: Read sequence stops 3 residues before the CDR3 end, and the germline J gene provides the missing end. The V call is TRBV19, the J call TRBJ2-7; 8 nucleotides agree with TRBD1. The V and J ends lost 9 bases and 3 bases, in that order; junction bases with no gene match: 13. The CDR3 has 15 residues. Looked up from germline, CDR1 is LNHDA and CDR2 is SQIVND (reference sequence). CDR3 sequence: CASSLRGTGNYEQYF. CDR3 DNA, as far as it was read: TGTGCCAGCAGCCTACGCGGGACAGGAAACTACGAG.

Comment on this clone: The read comes to an end 3 residues before the CDR3 does, leaving the germline J gene to fill in the end. V is TRBV14 and J is TRBJ2-4; D unresolved. Germline V gene lookup returns CDR1 SGHDN and CDR2 FVKESK. This CDR3 region has 13 residues. The part of the CDR3 DNA that was read is TGTGCCAGCAGCCTTTTACCCAACAATGAT. It codes for CASSLLPNND. The complete CDR3 sequence is CASSLLPNNDQYF.

A word on this clone: From the germline J gene comes the end of the CDR3, since the read stops 3 residues before it. The chain combines TRBV29-1 with TRBJ1-2; possible D gene TRBD1, 6 bases. Germline V gene sequence: CDR1 SQVTM, CDR2 ANQGSEA. V was trimmed by 0 bases and J by 4 bases, leaving 9 bases between them. The CDR3 has 13 residues. CDR3 region: CSVEEGQFYGYTF. The part of the CDR3 DNA that was read is TGCAGCGTTGAAGAAGGACAGTTCTATGGC.

In the case of this clone: The read gets to within 3 residues of the CDR3 end, and the germline J gene fills in the rest. The chain uses TRBV23-1 and TRBJ2-5, with D perhaps TRBD1 (5 bases). TRBV23-1 is an ORF, and what it does is uncertain. The CDR3 covers 12 residues. Trimming removed 4 bases from V and 2 bases from J, with 5 bases in between. The CDR3 protein is CASSRQQETQYF. The covered CDR3 bases are TGCGCCAGCAGTCGACAGCAAGAGACC.

This clone shows up as medium-sized by frequency. The read gets to within 3 residues of the CDR3 end, and the germline J gene fills in the rest. The V gene is TRBV30, the J gene TRBJ2-7; D perhaps matches TRBD2 (5 bases). This CDR3 has 12 residues. Germline CDR1 GTSNPN, CDR2 SVGIG (reference sequence). The V and J ends lost 7 bases and 6 bases respectively, with 16 bases between them. The CDR3 region is CASYDQSGEQYF. CDR3 bases read: TGTGCCTCATACGACCAGAGCGGCGAG.

Concerning this clone itself: The read ends 3 residues early relative to the CDR3; the germline J gene fills the gap. The chain recombines TRBV7-3 with TRBJ1-2; a weak D match, TRBD1 (5 bases). The CDR3 contains 12 residues. CDR1 SGHTA and CDR2 FQGTGA come from the germline V gene. The CDR3: CASSLIGGEYTF. The part of the CDR3 DNA that was read is TGTGCCAGCAGCTTAATCGGGGGTGAG.

In the case of this clone: The CDR3 end falls 3 residues outside the read, so it is completed with the germline J gene. This chain connects TRBV2 to TRBJ1-1; 8 bases match TRBD1. Germline V gene lookup returns CDR1 SNHLY and CDR2 FYNNEI. The CDR3 extends over 14 amino acids. After removal of 4 bases from V and 4 bases from J, the junction contained 5 bases not matched to a gene. CDR3 bases read: TGTGCCAGCAGTGGACAGGGGTACGCCACTGAA. As protein: CASSGQGYATE. The CDR3, in full, reads CASSGQGYATEAFF.